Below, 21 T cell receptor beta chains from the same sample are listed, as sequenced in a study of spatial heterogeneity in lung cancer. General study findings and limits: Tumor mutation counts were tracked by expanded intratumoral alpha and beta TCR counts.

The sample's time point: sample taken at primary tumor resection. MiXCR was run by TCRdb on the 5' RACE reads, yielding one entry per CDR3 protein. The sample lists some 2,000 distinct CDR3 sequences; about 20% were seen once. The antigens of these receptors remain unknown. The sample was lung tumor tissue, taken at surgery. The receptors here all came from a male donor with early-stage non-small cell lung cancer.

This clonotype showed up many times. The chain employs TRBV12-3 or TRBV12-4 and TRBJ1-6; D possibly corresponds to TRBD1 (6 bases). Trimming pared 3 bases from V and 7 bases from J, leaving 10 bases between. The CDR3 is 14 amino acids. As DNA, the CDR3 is TGTGCCAGCAGTTTGGGGGCAGGGAATTCACCCCTCCACTTT. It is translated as CASSLGAGNSPLHF.

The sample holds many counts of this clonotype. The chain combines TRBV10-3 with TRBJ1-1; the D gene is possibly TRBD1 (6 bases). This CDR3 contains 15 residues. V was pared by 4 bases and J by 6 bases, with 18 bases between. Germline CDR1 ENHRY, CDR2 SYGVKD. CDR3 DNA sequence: TGTGCCATCAGTGGAGAGGGGACAATTCAGGCTGAAGCTTTCTTT. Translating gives CAISGEGTIQAEAFF.

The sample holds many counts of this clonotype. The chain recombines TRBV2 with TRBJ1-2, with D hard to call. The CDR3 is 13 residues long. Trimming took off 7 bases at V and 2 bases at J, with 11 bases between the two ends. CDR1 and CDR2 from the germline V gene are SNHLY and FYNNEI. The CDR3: CASTGEINYGYTF. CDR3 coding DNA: TGTGCCAGCACCGGCGAGATCAACTATGGCTACACCTTC.

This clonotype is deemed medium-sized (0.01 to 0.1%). CDR3 sequence reads: CSASQGGREKLFF. CDR3 DNA: TGCAGTGCTAGTCAAGGGGGCAGAGAAAAACTGTTTTTT. The chain links TRBV20-1 to TRBJ1-4; TRBD1 aligns across 7 bases. The CDR3 totals 13 residues. Germline values: CDR1 DFQATT, CDR2 SNEGSKA (reference sequence). The J segment lost 8 bases and the V segment lost 3 bases, leaving 6 bases of the junction unmatched.

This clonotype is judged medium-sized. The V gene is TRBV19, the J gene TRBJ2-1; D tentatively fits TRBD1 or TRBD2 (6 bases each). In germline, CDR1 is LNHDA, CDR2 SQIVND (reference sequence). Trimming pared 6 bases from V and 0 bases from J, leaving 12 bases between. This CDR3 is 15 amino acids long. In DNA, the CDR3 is TGTGCCAGTAGGAAAGGAGGGGGCTCCTACAATGAGCAGTTCTTC. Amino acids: CASRKGGGSYNEQFF.

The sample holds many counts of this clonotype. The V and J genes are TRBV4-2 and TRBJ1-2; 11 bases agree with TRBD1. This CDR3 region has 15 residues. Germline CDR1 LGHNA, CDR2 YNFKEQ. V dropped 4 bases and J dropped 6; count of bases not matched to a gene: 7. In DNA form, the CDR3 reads TGTGCCAGCAGCCGAGGACAGGGGGCGATGGATGGCTACACCTTC. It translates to CASSRGQGAMDGYTF.

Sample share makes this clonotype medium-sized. CDR3 sequence: CASSKGDRNSPLHF. The CDR3 nucleotides are TGTGCCAGCAGTAAGGGGGACAGAAATTCACCCCTCCACTTT. The chain combines TRBV6-6 with TRBJ1-6, with TRBD1 identical over 7 bases. Germline V gene lookup returns CDR1 MNHNY and CDR2 SVGAGI (reference sequence). Losses at the gene ends were 5 bases for V and 7 bases for J; bases not matched to a gene: 5. The CDR3 consists of 14 residues.

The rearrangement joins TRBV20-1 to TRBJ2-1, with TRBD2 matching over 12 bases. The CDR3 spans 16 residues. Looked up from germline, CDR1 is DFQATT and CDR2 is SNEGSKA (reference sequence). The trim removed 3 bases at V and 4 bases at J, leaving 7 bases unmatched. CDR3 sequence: CSASEPGLAGYNEQFF. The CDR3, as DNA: TGCAGTGCTAGCGAACCGGGACTAGCGGGTTACAATGAGCAGTTCTTC.

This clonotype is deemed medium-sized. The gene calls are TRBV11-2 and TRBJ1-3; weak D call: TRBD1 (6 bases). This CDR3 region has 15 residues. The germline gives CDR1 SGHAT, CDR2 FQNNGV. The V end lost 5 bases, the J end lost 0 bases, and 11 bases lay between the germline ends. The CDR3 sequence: CASSLDRISGNTIYF. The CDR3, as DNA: TGTGCCAGCAGCCTGGACAGAATCTCTGGAAACACCATATATTTT.

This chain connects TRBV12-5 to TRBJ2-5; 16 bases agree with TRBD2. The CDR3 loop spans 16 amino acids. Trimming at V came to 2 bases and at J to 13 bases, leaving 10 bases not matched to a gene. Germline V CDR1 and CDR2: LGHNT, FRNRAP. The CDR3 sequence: CASGLTRGLAGGPPYF. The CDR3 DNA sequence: TGTGCTAGTGGTTTGACACGGGGACTAGCGGGAGGGCCCCCGTACTTC.

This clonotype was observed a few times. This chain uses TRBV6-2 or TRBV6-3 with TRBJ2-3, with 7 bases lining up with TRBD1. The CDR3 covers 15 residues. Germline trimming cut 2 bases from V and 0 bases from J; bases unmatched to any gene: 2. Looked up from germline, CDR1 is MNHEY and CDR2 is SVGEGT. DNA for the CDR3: TGTGCCAGCAGTTACCGGGACAGAAGCACAGATACGCAGTATTTT. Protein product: CASSYRDRSTDTQYF.

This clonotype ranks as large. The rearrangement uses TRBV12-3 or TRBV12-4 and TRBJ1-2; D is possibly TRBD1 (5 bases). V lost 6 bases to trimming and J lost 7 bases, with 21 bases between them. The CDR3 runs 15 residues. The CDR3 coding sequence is TGTGCCAGCAGATTTCACGAGACCGGGCAGGGTGGCTACACCTTC. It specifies CASRFHETGQGGYTF.

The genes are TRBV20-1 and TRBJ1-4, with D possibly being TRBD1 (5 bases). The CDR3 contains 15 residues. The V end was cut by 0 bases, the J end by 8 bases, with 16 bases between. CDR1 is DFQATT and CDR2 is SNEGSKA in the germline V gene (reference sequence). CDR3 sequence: CSARDERGPGEKLFF. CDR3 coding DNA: TGCAGTGCTAGAGATGAGAGGGGCCCGGGGGAAAAACTGTTTTTT.

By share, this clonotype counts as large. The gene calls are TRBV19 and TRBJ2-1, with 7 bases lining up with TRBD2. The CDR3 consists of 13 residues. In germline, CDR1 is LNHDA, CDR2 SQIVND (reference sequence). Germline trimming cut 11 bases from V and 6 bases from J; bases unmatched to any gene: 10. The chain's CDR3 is CACKPLAANEQFF. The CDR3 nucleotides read TGTGCCTGTAAACCTCTAGCGGCCAATGAGCAGTTCTTC.

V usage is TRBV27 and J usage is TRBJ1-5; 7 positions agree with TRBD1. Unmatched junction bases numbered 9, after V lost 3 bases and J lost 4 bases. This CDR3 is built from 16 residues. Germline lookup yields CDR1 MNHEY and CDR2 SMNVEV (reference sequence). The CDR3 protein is CASSLEGAGKNQPQHF. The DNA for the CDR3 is TGTGCCAGCAGTTTGGAGGGGGCAGGAAAGAATCAGCCCCAGCATTTT.

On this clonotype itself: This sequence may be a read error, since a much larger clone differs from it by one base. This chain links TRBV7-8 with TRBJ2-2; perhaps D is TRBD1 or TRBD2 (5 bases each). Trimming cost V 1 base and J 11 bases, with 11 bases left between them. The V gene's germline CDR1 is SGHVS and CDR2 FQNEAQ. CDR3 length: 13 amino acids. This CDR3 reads CASSLVMGVELFF. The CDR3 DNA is TGTGCCAGCAGCTTAGTAATGGGGGTCGAGCTGTTTTTT.

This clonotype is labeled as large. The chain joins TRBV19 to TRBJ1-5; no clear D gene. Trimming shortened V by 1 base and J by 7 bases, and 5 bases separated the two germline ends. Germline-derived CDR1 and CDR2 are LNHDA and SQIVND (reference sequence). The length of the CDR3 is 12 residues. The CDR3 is CASSIGWQPQHF. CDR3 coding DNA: TGTGCCAGTAGTATAGGCTGGCAGCCCCAGCATTTT.

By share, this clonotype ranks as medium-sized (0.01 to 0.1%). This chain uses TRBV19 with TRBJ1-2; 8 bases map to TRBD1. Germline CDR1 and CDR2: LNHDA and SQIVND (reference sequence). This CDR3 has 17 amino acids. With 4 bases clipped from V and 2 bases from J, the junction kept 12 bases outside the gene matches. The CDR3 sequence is CASSTLTGASTNYGYTF. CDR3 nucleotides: TGTGCCAGTAGTACCCTGACAGGGGCGTCAACCAACTATGGCTACACCTTC.

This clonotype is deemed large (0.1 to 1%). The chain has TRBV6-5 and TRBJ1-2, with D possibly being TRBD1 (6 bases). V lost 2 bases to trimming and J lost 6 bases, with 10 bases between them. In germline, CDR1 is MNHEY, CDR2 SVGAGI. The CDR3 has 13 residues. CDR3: CASSYGQMNGYTF. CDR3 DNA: TGTGCCAGCAGTTACGGACAGATGAATGGCTACACCTTC.

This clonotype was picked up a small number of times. In DNA form, the CDR3 reads TGTGCCACCAGCGAGAGGCGGGGGGCCAAGACAGATACGCAGTATTTT. Amino acids: CATSERRGAKTDTQYF. The chain joins TRBV15 to TRBJ2-3; 8 bases agree with TRBD2. Trimming took 5 bases from V and 3 from J; bases not matched to a gene: 10. The CDR3 is 16 residues long. The germline V gene has CDR1 LNHNV and CDR2 YYDKDF (reference sequence).

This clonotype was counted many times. The DNA for the CDR3 is TGCAGCGGGGTATCCAAAAACATTCAGTACTTC. Its translation is CSGVSKNIQYF. This chain joins TRBV29-1 and TRBJ2-4; unclear D gene. V lost 7 bases to trimming and J lost 2 bases, with 6 bases between them. Germline V gene data show CDR1 as SQVTM and CDR2 as ANQGSEA. The CDR3 has 11 amino acids. Using reference TRBV29-1 and TRBJ2-4 for the parts outside the CDR3, the full variable domain is SAVISQKPSRDICQRGTSLTIQCQVDSQVTMMFWYRQQPGQSLTLIATANQGSEATYESGFVIDKFPISRPNLTFSTLTVSNMSPEDSSIYLCSGVSKNIQYFGAGTRLSVL.